Listed here are 24 T cell receptor beta chains from one sample, sequenced in a study of T cell responses to AZD1222 COVID-19 vaccine. The method was immunoSEQ multiplex PCR; TCRdb's version includes in-frame clones alone and lacks a portion of them. This table has about 82,000 clones, approximately 90% appearing once. Material: peripheral blood, obtained on day 0 of AZD1222 vaccination. The origin of the receptors is an adult in good health.

J is TRBJ1-2 and V is TRBV30; 11 bases are a match to TRBD1. The length of the CDR3 is 18 residues. Germline V gives CDR1 GTSNPN, CDR2 SVGIG (reference sequence). Germline trimming cut 2 bases from V and 4 bases from J; bases unmatched to any gene: 15. The chain's CDR3 is CAWSWTGGGGSHLYGYTF. In DNA, the CDR3 is TGTGCCTGGAGTTGGACAGGGGGCGGCGGTTCCCATCTCTATGGCTACACCTTC.

This chain's CDR3 is CASSSLGGSGVSGNTIYF. In DNA, the CDR3 is TGTGCCAGCAGCTCCCTCGGGGGGTCTGGCGTCTCTGGAAACACCATATATTTT. V usage is TRBV7-9 and J usage is TRBJ1-3; tentative D call: TRBD1 (5 bases). V was cut by 4 bases and J by 0 bases, with 19 bases left in between. Germline CDR1 reads SEHNR; CDR2 reads FQNEAQ (reference sequence). The CDR3 length is 18 residues.

The gene calls are TRBV7-3 and TRBJ1-2, with 8 bases identical to TRBD1. The CDR3 extends over 16 amino acids. V shed 2 bases, J shed 7 bases, and the junction held 12 bases outside the gene matches. Germline CDR1 reads SGHTA; CDR2 reads FQGTGA. CDR3: CASSLGPGTGLTGYTF. The CDR3 DNA is TGTGCCAGCAGCTTAGGCCCCGGGACAGGACTTACTGGCTACACCTTC.

The CDR3 reads CASSQRTPGNTIYF. CDR3 sequence (DNA): TGTGCCAGCAGCCAGAGGACCCCTGGAAACACCATATATTTT. The chain employs TRBV11-3 and TRBJ1-3; D remains unclear. Trimming took off 5 bases at V and 2 bases at J, with 10 bases between the two ends. CDR1 is SGHNT and CDR2 is YENEEA in the germline V gene. The CDR3 covers 14 residues.

The chain recombines TRBV7-9 with TRBJ1-1, with D unclear. Germline CDR1 SEHNR, CDR2 FQNEAQ (reference sequence). V shed 3 bases and J shed 2 bases, with 10 bases lying between them. CDR3 length equals 14 residues. Written as DNA, the CDR3 is TGTGCCAGCAGCTTCCAAACAAGTAACACTGAAGCTTTCTTT. It encodes CASSFQTSNTEAFF.

V and J are TRBV7-9 and TRBJ1-4; tentatively, D is TRBD1 (6 bases). Germline CDR1 SEHNR, CDR2 FQNEAQ (reference sequence). CDR3 length: 14 amino acids. The germline V and J ends were trimmed by 8 bases and 6 bases, with 16 bases remaining between them. This chain's CDR3 is CASRNGGPYEKLFF. The CDR3 coding sequence is TGTGCCAGCCGAAACGGGGGCCCTTATGAAAAACTGTTTTTT.

The V and J genes are TRBV4-2 and TRBJ2-5; D is undetermined. V lost 3 bases, J lost 5 bases, and 19 bases lay in between. Germline V gene data show CDR1 as LGHNA and CDR2 as YNFKEQ. The CDR3 has 16 residues. The CDR3 DNA reads TGTGCCAGCAGCCAGGCCTTAGGTATTTCGGAGGAGACCCAGTACTTC. It encodes CASSQALGISEETQYF.

The CDR3 DNA sequence: TGTGCCAGCAGCTCCCTAGCGGGGGCCCCCGGGACCGGGGAGCTGTTTTTT. Translation gives CASSSLAGAPGTGELFF. The chain joins TRBV7-9 to TRBJ2-2; 10 positions agree with TRBD2. Germline trimming cut 4 bases from V and 5 bases from J; bases unmatched to any gene: 10. Germline V gene data show CDR1 as SEHNR and CDR2 as FQNEAQ (reference sequence). This CDR3 has 17 amino acids.

The V gene is TRBV9, the J gene TRBJ1-5; weak D call: TRBD1 (5 bases). Germline V CDR1 and CDR2: SGDLS, YYNGEE. This CDR3 region has 12 residues. V was trimmed by 8 bases and J by 4 bases, leaving 10 bases between them. The CDR3 is CASGGGNQPQHF. CDR3 DNA sequence: TGTGCCAGTGGGGGAGGAAATCAGCCCCAGCATTTT.

This clone was counted a single time. The chain combines TRBV28 with TRBJ1-5; no definite D call. This CDR3 spans 15 amino acids. Germline CDR1 is MDHEN and CDR2 is SYDVKM. V lost 1 base, J lost 1 base, and 8 bases lay in between. CDR3 nucleotides: TGTGCCAGCAGTTTATCGGACCAGAGCAATCAGCCCCAGCATTTT. This codes for CASSLSDQSNQPQHF.

This clone was counted between two and nine times. The V gene is TRBV14, the J gene TRBJ2-7, with D possibly being TRBD1 (6 bases). The CDR3 loop spans 13 amino acids. CDR1 is SGHDN, CDR2 FVKESK, per germline. With 4 bases removed from V and 6 bases from J, the gap between germline ends came to 13 bases. In nucleotides, the CDR3 is TGTGCCAGCAGCCCCCGGCAAGGGGGCGAGCAGTACTTC. As protein: CASSPRQGGEQYF.

V and J are TRBV11-2 and TRBJ2-7; 8 bases match TRBD1. The germline gives CDR1 SGHAT, CDR2 FQNNGV. Trimming removed 4 bases from V and 3 bases from J; junction bases left unmatched: 8. This CDR3 contains 15 residues. CDR3 nucleotides: TGTGCCAGCAGCTCCTGGGGCAGGGGGCACTACGAGCAGTACTTC. Translated, it gives CASSSWGRGHYEQYF.

J is TRBJ1-2 and V is TRBV2, with D unclear. The germline V gene has CDR1 SNHLY and CDR2 FYNNEI. This CDR3 spans 13 amino acids. Trimming cost V 5 bases and J 4 bases, with 11 bases left between them. CDR3 amino acids: CASSRLGSYGYTF. The CDR3 nucleotides are TGTGCCAGCAGTCGACTCGGATCCTATGGCTACACCTTC.

The CDR3 nucleotides are TGTGCCAGCAGTTCCGCCCGCCAGGGGAACTACGAGCAGTACTTC. Its translation: CASSSARQGNYEQYF. This chain connects TRBV6-5 to TRBJ2-7; tentative D call: TRBD1 (6 bases). Germline V CDR1 and CDR2: MNHEY, SVGAGI. The ends were cut back, 4 bases at V and 3 bases at J, with 16 bases in the middle. There are 15 residues in the CDR3.

This clone showed up just once. The V call is TRBV11-3, the J call TRBJ2-3, with 14 nucleotides matching TRBD2. The CDR3 sequence is 15 residues long. With 3 bases clipped from V and 4 bases from J, the junction kept 0 bases outside the gene matches. Germline CDR1 is SGHNT and CDR2 is YENEEA. CDR3 region: CASSLGLAGADTQYF. Here the CDR3 DNA reads TGTGCCAGCAGCTTGGGACTAGCGGGGGCAGATACGCAGTATTTT.

This clone occurred once. This sequence joins TRBV3-1 (or the pseudogene TRBV3-2) and TRBJ1-2; tentative D call: TRBD1 (6 bases). Germline values: CDR1 LGHDT, CDR2 YNNKEL (reference sequence). The length of the CDR3 is 14 residues. Trimming pared 4 bases from V and 2 bases from J, leaving 11 bases between. CDR3 nucleotides: TGTGCCAGCAGCCTTAATGGACAGAACTATGGCTACACCTTC. Its translation is CASSLNGQNYGYTF.

The chain uses TRBV20-1 and TRBJ1-1; unclear D gene. V was pared by 8 bases and J by 5 bases, with 12 bases between. CDR1 is DFQATT and CDR2 is SNEGSKA in the germline V gene (reference sequence). This CDR3 contains 11 residues. CDR3 sequence: CSIGVRTEAFF. In nucleotides, the CDR3 is TGCAGTATCGGGGTTAGGACTGAAGCTTTCTTT.

The chain carries TRBV3-1 (or the pseudogene TRBV3-2) and TRBJ1-1, with D perhaps TRBD1 (5 bases). Per the germline V gene, CDR1 is LGHDT and CDR2 is YNNKEL (reference sequence). The CDR3 contains 16 residues. V was cut by 0 bases and J by 5 bases, with 16 bases left in between. The CDR3 nucleotides are TGTGCCAGCAGCCAAGACTGGGCGGGGGGAAGGACTGAAGCTTTCTTT. This translates into CASSQDWAGGRTEAFF.

CDR3 protein: CSVETLAVNTEAFF. Here the CDR3 DNA reads TGCAGCGTTGAAACCCTGGCGGTGAACACTGAAGCTTTCTTT. The V call is TRBV29-1, the J call TRBJ1-1, with no clear D. Per germline, CDR1 SQVTM and CDR2 ANQGSEA. The CDR3 runs to 14 residues. Trimming stripped 2 bases from V and 0 bases from J, with 10 bases between. Full variable domain (remainder filled in from reference TRBV29-1 and TRBJ1-1): SAVISQKPSRDICQRGTSLTIQCQVDSQVTMMFWYRQQPGQSLTLIATANQGSEATYESGFVIDKFPISRPNLTFSTLTVSNMSPEDSSIYLCSVETLAVNTEAFFGQGTRLTVV.

The chain couples TRBV18 to TRBJ2-1; the D is unclear. V gave up 3 bases and J gave up 0 bases, with 9 bases separating them. The CDR3 covers 15 residues. From germline, CDR1 is KGHSH and CDR2 LQKENI. The CDR3 loop is CASSPSRSSYNEQFF. The CDR3 DNA reads as TGTGCCAGCTCACCCTCTAGGAGCTCCTACAATGAGCAGTTCTTC.

This clone has only a few counts. The chain links TRBV6-5 to TRBJ2-1; D possibly matches TRBD1 or TRBD2 (5 bases each). Germline V lookup: CDR1 MNHEY, CDR2 SVGAGI. V gave up 4 bases and J gave up 3 bases, with 10 bases separating them. The CDR3 length is 14 residues. The CDR3 region is CASSSRDHYNEQFF. CDR3 DNA sequence: TGTGCCAGCAGTTCACGGGACCACTACAATGAGCAGTTCTTC.

The J gene is TRBJ1-1, the V gene TRBV21-1; the table names TRBD1, a call not compared with the DNA. TRBV21-1 is annotated as a pseudogene. This CDR3 spans 16 amino acids. Here the CDR3 reads CASSAPGWVLYTEAFF. The DNA for the CDR3 is TGTGCCAGCAGCGCACCAGGGTGGGTACTTTACACTGAAGCTTTCTTT.

The chain links TRBV7-8 to TRBJ2-2; 8 bases map to TRBD2. Germline lookup yields CDR1 SGHVS and CDR2 FQNEAQ. Trimming cost V 3 bases and J 7 bases; bases outside gene matches: 4. The CDR3 has 14 amino acids. The CDR3 nucleotides are TGTGCCAGCAGCTTCCGGGGGGGCGTCGGGGAGCTGTTTTTT. Translation: CASSFRGGVGELFF.

The J gene is TRBJ2-3, the V gene TRBV14; D is uncertain. From germline, CDR1 is SGHDN and CDR2 FVKESK. The V gene lost 2 bases and the J gene lost 1 base, with 10 bases spanning the gap. CDR3 length: 15 amino acids. The CDR3 protein is CASSQRWAGTDTQYF. CDR3 DNA sequence: TGTGCCAGCAGCCAAAGGTGGGCCGGCACAGATACGCAGTATTTT.